This T cell receptor (beta chain) was found in a study of blood T cell repertoires in COVID-19 (dated by TCRdb to 2018 to 2021). With respect to the entire study: Samples from collaborators originated in the United States, Italy and Spain and spanned both the acute and convalescent phases of COVID-19. The prospective study material was composed of cDNA or gDNA derived from T cells, B-cell-depleted T cells, or PBMCs. Deeply sampled blood TCRbeta repertoires from subjects exposed to, actively infected with, or recovered from COVID-19 were included in the dataset. The repertoires were made available in a free public database intended to serve as a resource for research on the immune response to SARS-CoV-2. Samples were obtained from the ongoing ImmuneRACE study (first 160 participants) and from over 1,000 subjects provided by 6 global collaborators. A de-identified subject ID, COVID-19 status, age in years and sex were almost always included in the sample metadata. Where available, HLA class I and class II types were obtained from metadata supplied by the sample provider rather than from assay-based typing. The paper as a whole reports these results and caveats: Clinical and demographic metadata were provided uncurated, with the amount varying by source and participant.

The collaborating institutions used their own protocols to collect whole blood in K2EDTA tubes. For TCRbeta analysis, collaborator samples were shipped as frozen whole blood, as isolated PBMCs, or as DNA extracted from either sample type. TCRbeta CDR3 regions were amplified from genomic DNA by means of the immunoSEQ Assay, a bias-controlled multiplex PCR. The authors processed their data as follows. The number of nucleated cells in each sample was estimated from the amplification of reference gene primers within the assay. Sequence reads were collapsed and filtered to measure the absolute abundance of every unique TCRbeta CDR3 rearrangement. For each sample, productive Simpson clonality was calculated by taking the square root of Simpson's diversity index across productive rearrangements. Drawn from immuneACCESS, this table holds only the in-frame rearrangements with V and J called that TCRdb kept. Clones are partly lost; checked studies trace under half to an unresolved V gene and leave the rest unexplained. From that table come the V and J calls and clone size; the DNA was used to work out D and trimming. This sample comprises 130,000 or so clones, over 65% of them detected only once. Of the sample, about 3.9% falls within the top ten clones.

As to this clone: The clone's antigen remains unknown. No quality values exist for individual bases; no much larger clone is one base distant.

Compared with germline, V lacks 2 bases and J lacks 15 bases; bases without a gene match: 7. There are 12 amino acids in the CDR3, from cysteine to phenylalanine inclusive. CDR3 DNA only is kept here, 36 bases in frame from base 1. The germline V gene supplies CDR1 SNHLY and CDR2 FYNNEI. What was sequenced was peripheral blood. This clonotype originated in a man aged 55 to 70 with acute or convalescent COVID-19. This chain joins TRBV2 to TRBJ2-1, and TRBD2 matches 7 of the central bases. The CDR3 corresponds to CASSEQTSQGFF. The DNA is as follows: TGTGCCAGCAGTGAACAGACTAGCCAAGGGTTCTTC.